This T cell receptor (beta chain) was retrieved from a study of blood T cell repertoires in COVID-19. Under the authors' procedure: Estimated nucleated cell counts came from reference gene primer amplification. Some clones are missing from TCRdb's copy, which holds only in-frame ones; the method was immunoSEQ multiplex PCR. Clone size and the V and J calls come from that table; the DNA yielded D and trimming. The data contain almost 200,000 clones, 70% to 80% of them singletons. The CDR3 runs 14 residues. Germline trimming cut 2 bases from V and 2 bases from J; bases unmatched to any gene: 1. CDR1 is LGHDT and CDR2 is YNNKEL in the germline V gene (reference sequence).

The rearrangement links TRBV3-1 (or the pseudogene TRBV3-2) to TRBJ2-5; 8 bases match TRBD2. The material sequenced was peripheral blood. This sequence was found in a woman between 35 and 50 years old with COVID-19, enrolled during active disease. Here the CDR3 DNA reads TGTGCCAGCAGCCAACCGGGAGGGCAAGAGACCCAGTACTTC. Protein product: CASSQPGGQETQYF.